The 2 T cell receptor beta chains below all came from one sample that was sequenced in a study of T cell changes during pregnancy in multiple sclerosis (dated by TCRdb to the late 2010s). The library was produced with the immunoSEQ multiplex PCR assay. The source is immuneACCESS, and TCRdb retained only in-frame sequences with V and J called. Part of the clones is not carried over; for the studies checked, unresolved V genes explain less than half of this, and the remainder is unexplained. Present in this sample are approximately 13,000 clones, 90% of which were seen just once. The leading ten clones occupy around 12% of the sample. The specimen was CD8+ T cells from peripheral blood mononuclear cells, collected after pregnancy. All receptors come from a female donor in good health, enrolled as a control in a pregnancy study.

This chain connects TRBV6-5 to TRBJ1-6; D is undetermined. This CDR3 contains 15 residues. Germline V gives CDR1 MNHEY, CDR2 SVGAGI. V shed 2 bases and J shed 9 bases, with 14 bases lying between them. In nucleotides, the CDR3 is TGTGCCAGCAGTTACGAGTATTTCAGGCCTTCACCCCTCCACTTT. Translating gives CASSYEYFRPSPLHF.

The V and J genes are TRBV5-8 and TRBJ1-3; tentative D call: TRBD1 (5 bases). The germline CDR1 and CDR2 sequences are SGHTS and YDEGEE. The V end was cut by 4 bases, the J end by 2 bases, with 22 bases between. The CDR3 is 18 residues long. The CDR3 DNA reads TGTGCCAGCAGCCGAACCTGGGGTAGGGGACTGCCTGGAAACACCATATATTTT. Its protein is CASSRTWGRGLPGNTIYF.